The 2 T cell receptor beta chains below all came from one sample that was sequenced in a study of blood T cell repertoires in COVID-19. TCRdb's copy holds only in-frame clones and misses some; the assay was immunoSEQ multiplex PCR. The table includes over 250,000 clones, about 87% detected once. Material: PBMCs or T cells enriched from blood (not recorded which). These receptors all come from a woman aged 25 to 39 who had recovered from COVID-19.

This clone was recorded only once. This chain joins TRBV19 and TRBJ2-3; 9 nucleotides match TRBD1. The CDR3 totals 15 residues. The germline gives CDR1 LNHDA, CDR2 SQIVND (reference sequence). With 5 bases clipped from V and 0 bases from J, the junction kept 3 bases outside the gene matches. CDR3 sequence (DNA): TGTGCCAGTAGTCCCGGGACAGGGAGCACAGATACGCAGTATTTT. Encoded protein: CASSPGTGSTDTQYF.

The chain combines TRBV15 with TRBJ2-5, with 7 bases matching TRBD2. The germline V gene encodes CDR1 LNHNV and CDR2 YYDKDF (reference sequence). V lost 2 bases, J lost 3 bases, and 3 bases stayed unmatched. The CDR3 length is 14 residues. Here the CDR3 reads CATSRTRGEETQYF. Written as DNA, the CDR3 is TGTGCCACCAGCAGAACCCGGGGGGAAGAGACCCAGTACTTC.